Below are 7 T cell receptor beta chains sequenced from a single sample in a study of identical twins. TCRdb reprocessed the 5' RACE reads via MiXCR and lists one record per CDR3 protein. This sample has 700,000 or so distinct CDR3 sequences; roughly 20% occur once, and the top ten carry about 4.3%. These data also featured in a second study, about T cells expressing NK-cell markers.

Sequenced input: PBMCs. The source is a woman younger than 30 in good health.

Ten or more counts support this clonotype. The V gene is TRBV6-1, the J gene TRBJ2-1; 9 nucleotides line up with TRBD2. V was pared by 5 bases and J by 6 bases, with 5 bases of the junction left unmatched. The CDR3 is 14 residues long. CDR1 and CDR2 (germline): MNHNS, SASEGT. CDR3 amino acids: CASSPGLARNEQFF. CDR3 in DNA: TGTGCCAGCAGTCCGGGACTAGCACGCAATGAGCAGTTCTTC.

Comments on this clonotype: A much larger clone sits a single nucleotide away, making a read error possible. The chain carries TRBV28 and TRBJ2-7; weak D call: TRBD1 (6 bases). The germline V gene has CDR1 MDHEN and CDR2 SYDVKM. This CDR3 has 11 residues. In DNA form, the CDR3 reads TGTGTCAGCAGTTTGGGATGGGACACTGACTTC. Translating gives CVSSLGWDTDF.

This clonotype was detected a few times. J is TRBJ1-4 and V is TRBV20-1; D is uncertain. The V gene lost 6 bases and the J gene lost 4 bases, with 15 bases spanning the gap. Germline CDR1 reads DFQATT; CDR2 reads SNEGSKA (reference sequence). This CDR3 has 14 residues. The CDR3 bases are TGCAGTGCCTCCTCTACCGATAATAATGAAAAACTGTTTTTT. This gives the protein CSASSTDNNEKLFF.

This clonotype was counted only a few times. V is TRBV12-3 or TRBV12-4 and J is TRBJ2-3; no clear D gene. CDR3 length: 15 amino acids. V lost 2 bases and J 7 bases, leaving 16 bases between the germline ends. The CDR3 DNA sequence: TGTGCCAGCAGTTTAATAGGCCAGACCCCCTATACGCAGTATTTT. Translating gives CASSLIGQTPYTQYF.

This clonotype was detected only a few times. This chain joins TRBV20-1 and TRBJ2-2, with D perhaps TRBD1 or TRBD2 (5 bases each). The V gene's germline CDR1 is DFQATT and CDR2 SNEGSKA (reference sequence). V was cut by 5 bases and J by 0 bases, with 13 bases left in between. This CDR3 has 15 residues. CDR3 sequence reads: CSASRDPANTGELFF. The CDR3 bases are TGCAGTGCTTCCCGGGACCCAGCGAACACCGGGGAGCTGTTTTTT.

This clonotype has more than one count but fewer than ten. The chain has TRBV5-1 and TRBJ2-5, with D possibly being TRBD1 (6 bases). V was shortened by 7 bases and J by 2 bases, with 12 bases between the two germline ends. Per the germline V gene, CDR1 is SGHRS and CDR2 is YFSETQ. The CDR3 length is 13 residues. The chain's CDR3 is CASAPDRQETQYF. The CDR3 DNA reads TGCGCCAGCGCCCCGGACAGACAAGAGACCCAGTACTTC.

This clonotype has only a few counts. V and J are TRBV21-1 and TRBJ2-1; the D segment call TRBD2 is taken from the table without a DNA check. TRBV21-1 is termed a pseudogene. The CDR3 contains 13 residues. The CDR3 loop is CASRLAGASEQFF. The CDR3 DNA follows: TGTGCCAGCAGGCTAGCGGGAGCTAGTGAGCAGTTCTTC.